The rows below give T cell receptor beta chains drawn from one sample of a study of regulatory T cells in long-lasting Graves disease. TCRdb ran MiXCR on the multiplex PCR reads and lists one entry per CDR3 protein. The sample gives about 620,000 distinct CDR3 sequences, less than 20% of which show up once; more than 15% is in the top ten. This sample also belongs to another study, concerning T cells in Graves' hyperthyroidism and ophthalmopathy.

Sequenced material: peripheral blood mononuclear cells (PBMCs), taken at new diagnosis, from a patient treated with antithyroid drugs. The receptors stem from a woman aged 25 to 45 with Graves disease. The CDR3 runs from the conserved cysteine through the conserved F or W. D genes are given only for firm matches. Not every row has a clone size; where given, it reads once, few, many or a size class.

D gene	V gene	J gene	clone size	CDR3 DNA	CDR3 protein
NA	TRBV18	TRBJ1-5	NA	TGTGCCAGCTCACCGACCCAGTATGAGCCCCAGCATTTT	CASSPTQYEPQHF
NA	TRBV9	TRBJ1-3	NA	TGTGCCAGCAGCGGCGGACCTAGCTCTGGAAACACCATATATTTT	CASSGGPSSGNTIYF
NA	TRBV24-1	TRBJ2-5	few	TGTGCCACCGCCACCGGGGGCGGGGGACAAGAGACCCAGTACTTC	CATATGGGGQETQYF
NA	TRBV5-5	TRBJ1-1	few	TGTGCCAGCAGAGAGGGCCTTGACACTGAAGCTTTCTTT	CASREGLDTEAFF
NA	TRBV19	TRBJ1-1	many	TGTGCCAGTAGGGGACAAGGGTACACTGAAGCTTTCTTT	CASRGQGYTEAFF
NA	TRBV19	TRBJ2-5	NA	TGTGCCAGTAGCAATAATAGGGTCCAAGAGACCCAGTACTTC	CASSNNRVQETQYF
NA	TRBV28	TRBJ2-2	few	TGTGCCAGCACCTGGGGGCGGACCGGGGAGCTGTTTTTT	CASTWGRTGELFF
NA	TRBV5-1	TRBJ2-1	few	TGCGCCAGCAGCTATGAGGGACTCGCGGGCTCCTACAATGAGCAGTTCTTC	CASSYEGLAGSYNEQFF
NA	TRBV28	TRBJ2-1	NA	TGTGCCAGCAGGCGAGCTGGGGGGGAGCAGTTCTTC	CASRRAGGEQFF
NA	TRBV24-1	TRBJ2-1	NA	TGTGCCACCAGTGATCCCCGGACTACCACCAATGAGCAGTTCTTC	CATSDPRTTTNEQFF
TRBD2	TRBV6-4	TRBJ2-7	many	TGTGCCAGCAGTGAACGGGGTAGCGGGCGGAACGAGCAGTACTTC	CASSERGSGRNEQYF
TRBD1	TRBV5-1	TRBJ1-1	many	TGCGCCAGCAGCTACAGGACAGGGGACACTGAAGCTTTCTTT	CASSYRTGDTEAFF
TRBD2	TRBV28	TRBJ2-7	many	TGTGCCAGCATTTCCCCCACTAGCGGGAGGCGCGAGCAGTACTTC	CASISPTSGRREQYF
NA	TRBV19	TRBJ1-1	few	TGTGCCAGTAGTATGACGGCAGAACCTTTGAACACTGAAGCTTTCTTT	CASSMTAEPLNTEAFF
NA	TRBV10-3	TRBJ1-6	many	TGTGCCATCAGTGAGAGGACAGCAAGCTCCTATAATTCACCCCTCCACTTT	CAISERTASSYNSPLHF
NA	TRBV15	TRBJ2-3	many	TGTGCCACCAGCAGAGATCTGGCAGATACGCAGTATTTT	CATSRDLADTQYF
NA	TRBV19	TRBJ2-5	few	TGTGCCAGTAGTTCGGGGACCTTCCTAGGGCAAGAGACCCAGTACTTC	CASSSGTFLGQETQYF
TRBD2	TRBV2	TRBJ2-7	few	TGTGCCAGCAGTCCAACGGTGGGGCTAGCGGGAAGCGAGCAGTACTTC	CASSPTVGLAGSEQYF
TRBD2	TRBV7-9	TRBJ2-3	few	TGTGCCAGCAGCTGGGGACTAGCGGGAGCGACCACAGATACGCAGTATTTT	CASSWGLAGATTDTQYF
TRBD2	TRBV20-1	TRBJ2-2	many	TGCAGTGCTAGGGGACTAGCGGGAGATGGGGAGCTGTTTTTT	CSARGLAGDGELFF
NA	TRBV2	TRBJ1-4	many	TGTGCCAGCAGTGAACCTACTAATGAAAAACTGTTTTTT	CASSEPTNEKLFF
NA	TRBV19	TRBJ1-1	many	TGTGCCAGTGTTCAGAGGGCCAAGCGGAGGGACACTGAAGCTTTCTTT	CASVQRAKRRDTEAFF
NA	TRBV5-4	TRBJ2-1	NA	TGTGCCATCACGCCTGGGAGGGGGAAATCCTACAATGAGCAGTTCTTC	CAITPGRGKSYNEQFF
NA	TRBV6-4	TRBJ1-5	many	TGTGCCAGCAGTGACAGCGCCAATCAGCCCCAGCATTTT	CASSDSANQPQHF
NA	TRBV6-1	TRBJ1-1	many	NA	CASSTSRGAGGTEAFF
NA	TRBV28	TRBJ2-1	many	TGTGCCAGCAGTTATCTCTCCCCCTCCACAAATGAGCAGTTCTTC	CASSYLSPSTNEQFF
NA	TRBV9	TRBJ2-1	NA	TGTGCCAGCAGCGTAGGCTCCGGGATCAGGATGGATGAGCAGTTCTTC	CASSVGSGIRMDEQFF
TRBD1	TRBV5-5	TRBJ1-2	many	TGTGCCAGCAGCTTGGCCATGGACAGGGGATATGGCTACACCTTC	CASSLAMDRGYGYTF
NA	TRBV12-3/TRBV12-4	TRBJ1-5	many	TGTGCCAGCAGTCGTGACAGACGGCCCCAGCATTTT	CASSRDRRPQHF
NA	TRBV5-6	TRBJ2-1	NA	TGTGCCAGCAACTCGTATGGGCGGGGAATGGGTGAGCAGTTCTTC	CASNSYGRGMGEQFF
NA	TRBV2	TRBJ2-2	many	TGTGCCAGCCGCAAGGACGCCGGGGAGCTGTTTTTT	CASRKDAGELFF
NA	TRBV28	TRBJ2-3	NA	TGTGCCAGCAGTCCCCCTTCCTTTTCGAATACGCAGTATTTT	CASSPPSFSNTQYF
NA	TRBV18	TRBJ2-5	few	TGTGCCAGCTCACCACTAGAGGGGCAAGAGACCCAGTACTTC	CASSPLEGQETQYF
NA	TRBV20-1	TRBJ2-7	many	TGCAGTGCTGCCAGGGAAGGGCTCGGAGAGCAGTACTTC	CSAAREGLGEQYF
TRBD2	TRBV29-1	TRBJ2-1	few	TGCAGCGCGAGCGGGATCTCCTACAATGAGCAGTTCTTC	CSASGISYNEQFF
NA	TRBV6-5	TRBJ2-7	NA	TGTGCCAGCAGTTACTCCGAGTGGAGTAAGTACGAGCAGTACTTC	CASSYSEWSKYEQYF
NA	TRBV5-1	TRBJ1-1	few	TGCGCCAGCAGCCGCTCGGGGTCGGGGAACACTGAAGCTTTCTTT	CASSRSGSGNTEAFF
NA	TRBV20-1	TRBJ2-7	few	TGCAGTGCTGACTCCGGGACCTTCTACGAGCAGTACTTC	CSADSGTFYEQYF
NA	TRBV12-3/TRBV12-4	TRBJ2-7	NA	TGTGCCAGCAGTCCCCCCCGACGACCCTACGAGCAGTACTTC	CASSPPRRPYEQYF
TRBD1	TRBV24-1	TRBJ2-1	few	TGTGCCACCAGTGGCGGACAGGGGGCAATGTATGAGCAGTTCTTC	CATSGGQGAMYEQFF
NA	TRBV5-1	TRBJ2-2	many	TGCGCCAGCAGCAAAAGGAATCTCAACACCGGGGAGCTGTTTTTT	CASSKRNLNTGELFF
TRBD2	TRBV20-1	TRBJ2-5	few	TGCAGTGCTGGCCACCTACGGATAGCGGGAGGGAAAGAGACCCAGTACTTC	CSAGHLRIAGGKETQYF
NA	TRBV2	TRBJ2-7	NA	TGTGCCAGCAGTGAAGCGGAAGCCGGTAATTACGAGCAGTACTTC	CASSEAEAGNYEQYF
TRBD2	TRBV7-9	TRBJ2-7	many	TGTGCCAGCAGCTCCTGGACTAGCGTGGACGAGCAGTACTTC	CASSSWTSVDEQYF
TRBD2	TRBV5-1	TRBJ2-7	few	TGCGCCAGCAGCTTGGGGGGAGGGAAGTCCTACGAGCAGTACTTC	CASSLGGGKSYEQYF